Here is one T cell receptor (beta chain) with its context. The length of the CDR3 is 15 residues. Germline V lookup: CDR1 SEHNR, CDR2 FQNEAQ (reference sequence). The V segment lost 3 bases and the J segment 3 bases; nucleotides outside the gene matches: 7. Original data processing: For nucleated cells, counts were estimated from reference gene primer amplification. Assay: immunoSEQ multiplex PCR; the TCRdb copy retains only in-frame clones and omits some. V, J and clone size were drawn from that table, and D and trimming were deduced from the DNA. The table records 110,000 to 150,000 clones, about 87% of them present only once. These data belong to a study of blood T cell repertoires in COVID-19. Across the study: Acute and convalescent COVID-19 specimens originated in the United States, Italy and Spain. Nucleic acid was either cDNA or gDNA, and it came from T cells, B-cell-depleted T cells, or PBMCs.

The receptor comes from a woman of 80 years or more with acute or convalescent COVID-19. The rearrangement links TRBV7-9 to TRBJ2-5; 7 bases fit TRBD2. The sequenced material came from peripheral blood. The CDR3 DNA sequence: TGTGCCAGCAGCTTGGCAGGGAGCGGGGAAGAGACCCAGTACTTC. Its translation is CASSLAGSGEETQYF.